The present TCR beta chain was sequenced within a study of T cell clonotyping in hematopoietic cell transplantation. Points from the study as a whole: Few recipient clonotypes overlapped donors; over 95% were de novo at given depth. Pathologically expanded recipient clonotypes increased progressively from day 30 to day 180 as diversity fell.

The germline V gene encodes CDR1 SGHNT and CDR2 YYREEE (reference sequence). This CDR3 has 15 residues. Trimming left V 2 bases short and J 4 bases short, with 10 bases between. Regarding this clone: Its target is unknown.

The protocol was immunoSEQ multiplex PCR, while the TCRdb copy is restricted to in-frame clones and leaves out a portion. The sample lists 28,000 or so clones, approximately 95% seen once, with approximately 1.5% in the top ten. This chain joins TRBV5-4 and TRBJ1-6; D uncertain. The TCR sequence derives from a man in his fifties in good health. Some clones in this sample may be carry-over from other donors' samples. The material sequenced was peripheral blood mononuclear cells. The CDR3 spells CASSLGQPYNSPLHF. The CDR3 region has the DNA TGTGCCAGCAGCTTAGGGCAGCCTTATAATTCACCCCTCCACTTT.